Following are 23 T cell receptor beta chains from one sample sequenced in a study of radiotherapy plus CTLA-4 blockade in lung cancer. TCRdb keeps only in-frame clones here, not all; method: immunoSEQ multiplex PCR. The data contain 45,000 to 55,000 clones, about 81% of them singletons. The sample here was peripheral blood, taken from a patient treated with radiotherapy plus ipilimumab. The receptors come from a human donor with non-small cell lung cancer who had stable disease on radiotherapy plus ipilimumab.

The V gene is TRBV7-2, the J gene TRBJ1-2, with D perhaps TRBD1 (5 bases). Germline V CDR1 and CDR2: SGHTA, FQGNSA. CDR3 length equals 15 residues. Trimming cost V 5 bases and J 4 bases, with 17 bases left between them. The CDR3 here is CASSPNGGAGYGYTF. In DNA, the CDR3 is TGTGCCAGCAGCCCCAATGGAGGGGCGGGCTATGGCTACACCTTC.

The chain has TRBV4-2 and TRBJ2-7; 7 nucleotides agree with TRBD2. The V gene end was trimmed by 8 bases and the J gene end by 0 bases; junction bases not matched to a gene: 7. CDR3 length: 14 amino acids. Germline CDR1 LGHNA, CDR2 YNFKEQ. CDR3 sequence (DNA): TGTGCCAGCGCGGTGGGGGAGGGCTCCTACGAGCAGTACTTC. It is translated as CASAVGEGSYEQYF.

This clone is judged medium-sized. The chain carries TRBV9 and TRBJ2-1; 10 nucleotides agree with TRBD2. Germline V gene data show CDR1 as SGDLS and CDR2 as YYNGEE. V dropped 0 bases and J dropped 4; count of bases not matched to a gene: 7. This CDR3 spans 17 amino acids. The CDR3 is CASSVASGSPSYNEQFF. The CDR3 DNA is TGTGCCAGCAGCGTAGCTAGCGGGAGCCCCTCTTACAATGAGCAGTTCTTC.

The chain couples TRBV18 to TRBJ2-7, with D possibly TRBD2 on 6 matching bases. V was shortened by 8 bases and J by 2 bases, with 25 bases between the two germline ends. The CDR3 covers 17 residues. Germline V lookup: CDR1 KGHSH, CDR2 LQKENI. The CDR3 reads CASTKDRRDFKPYEQYF. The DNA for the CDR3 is TGTGCCAGCACAAAGGACCGCCGGGACTTTAAGCCCTACGAGCAGTACTTC.

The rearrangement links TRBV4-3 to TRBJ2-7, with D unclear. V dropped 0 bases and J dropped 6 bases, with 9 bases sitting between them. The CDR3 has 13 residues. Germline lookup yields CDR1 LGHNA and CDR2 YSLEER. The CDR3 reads CASSQDYGREQYF. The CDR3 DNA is TGCGCCAGCAGCCAAGATTATGGCCGCGAGCAGTACTTC.

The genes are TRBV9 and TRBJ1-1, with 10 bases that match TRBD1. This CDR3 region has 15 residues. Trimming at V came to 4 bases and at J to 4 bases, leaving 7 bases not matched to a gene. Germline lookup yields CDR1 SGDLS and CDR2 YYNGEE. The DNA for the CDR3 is TGTGCCAGCAGCAAAGAGGACAGGGGGACCACTGAAGCTTTCTTT. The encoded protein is CASSKEDRGTTEAFF.

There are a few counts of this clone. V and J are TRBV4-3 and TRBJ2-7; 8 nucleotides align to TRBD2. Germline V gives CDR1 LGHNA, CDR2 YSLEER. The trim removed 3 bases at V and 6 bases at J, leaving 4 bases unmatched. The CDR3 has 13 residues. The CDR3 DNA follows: TGCGCCAGCAGCCAGGGGACTAGTCGCGAGCAGTACTTC. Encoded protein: CASSQGTSREQYF.

The CDR3 is CASSPTPNGRGKGGNTIYF. Written as DNA, the CDR3 is TGTGCCAGCTCACCAACACCCAACGGCCGGGGAAAAGGTGGAAACACCATATATTTT. The chain has TRBV18 and TRBJ1-3; no firm D call. Germline-derived CDR1 and CDR2 are KGHSH and LQKENI. The CDR3 length is 19 residues. V dropped 2 bases and J dropped 3 bases, with 23 bases sitting between them.

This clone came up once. CDR3 sequence reads: CAISEDFNNEQFF. The CDR3 nucleotides are TGTGCCATCAGTGAGGACTTTAACAATGAGCAGTTCTTC. This rearrangement joins TRBV10-3 to TRBJ2-1; no clear D. Trimming removed 2 bases from V and 5 bases from J, with 7 bases in between. The V gene's germline CDR1 is ENHRY and CDR2 SYGVKD. This CDR3 contains 13 residues.

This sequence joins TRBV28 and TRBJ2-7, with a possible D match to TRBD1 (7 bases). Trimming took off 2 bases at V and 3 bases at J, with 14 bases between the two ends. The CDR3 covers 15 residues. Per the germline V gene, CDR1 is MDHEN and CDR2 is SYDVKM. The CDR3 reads CASSLAAGGLYEQYF. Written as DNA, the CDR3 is TGTGCCAGCAGTTTAGCGGCAGGGGGGCTCTACGAGCAGTACTTC.

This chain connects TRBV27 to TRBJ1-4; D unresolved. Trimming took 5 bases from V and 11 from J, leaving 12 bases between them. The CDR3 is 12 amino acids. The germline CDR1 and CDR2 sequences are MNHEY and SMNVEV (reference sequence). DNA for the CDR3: TGTGCCAGCAGTAGACCCCCCGGGAAACTGTTTTTT. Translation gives CASSRPPGKLFF.

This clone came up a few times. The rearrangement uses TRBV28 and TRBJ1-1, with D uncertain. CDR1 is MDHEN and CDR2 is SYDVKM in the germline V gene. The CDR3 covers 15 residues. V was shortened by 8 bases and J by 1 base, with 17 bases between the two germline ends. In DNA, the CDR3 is TGTGCCAGCTTTCCTACTGGACTCGGGAACACTGAAGCTTTCTTT. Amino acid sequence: CASFPTGLGNTEAFF.

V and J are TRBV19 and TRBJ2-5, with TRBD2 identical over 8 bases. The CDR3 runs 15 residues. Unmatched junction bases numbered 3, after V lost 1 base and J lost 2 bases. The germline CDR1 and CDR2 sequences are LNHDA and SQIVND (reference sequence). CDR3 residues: CASSIGGTRQETQYF. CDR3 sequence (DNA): TGTGCCAGTAGTATAGGTGGGACTAGACAAGAGACCCAGTACTTC.

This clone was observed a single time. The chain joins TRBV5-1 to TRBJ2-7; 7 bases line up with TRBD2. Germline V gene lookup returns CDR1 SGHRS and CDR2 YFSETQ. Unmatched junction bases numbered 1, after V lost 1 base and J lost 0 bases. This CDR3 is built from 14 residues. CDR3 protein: CASSLSGTSYEQYF. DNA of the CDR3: TGCGCCAGCAGCTTGAGCGGGACCTCCTACGAGCAGTACTTC.

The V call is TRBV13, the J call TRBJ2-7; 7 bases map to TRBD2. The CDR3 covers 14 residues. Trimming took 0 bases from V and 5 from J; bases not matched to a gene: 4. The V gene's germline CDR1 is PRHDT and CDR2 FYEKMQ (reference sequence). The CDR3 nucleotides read TGTGCCAGCAGCTTAGGACTAGCGCTCCACGAGCAGTACTTC. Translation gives CASSLGLALHEQYF.

For the CDR3, the DNA is TGTGCCACCCAAGGGGGGGGCGGGCGCCCCTACGAGCAGTACTTC. It is translated as CATQGGGGRPYEQYF. The J gene is TRBJ2-7, the V gene TRBV13; perhaps TRBD2 as D (7 bases). V was pared by 10 bases and J by 2 bases, with 21 bases between. CDR3 length equals 15 residues. The germline CDR1 and CDR2 sequences are PRHDT and FYEKMQ (reference sequence).

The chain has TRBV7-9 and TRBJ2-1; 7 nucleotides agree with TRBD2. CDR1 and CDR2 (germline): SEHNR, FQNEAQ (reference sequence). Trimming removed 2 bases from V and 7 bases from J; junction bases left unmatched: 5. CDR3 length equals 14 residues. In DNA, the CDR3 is TGTGCCAGCAGCTTAATGGGGACTACGAATGAGCAGTTCTTC. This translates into CASSLMGTTNEQFF.

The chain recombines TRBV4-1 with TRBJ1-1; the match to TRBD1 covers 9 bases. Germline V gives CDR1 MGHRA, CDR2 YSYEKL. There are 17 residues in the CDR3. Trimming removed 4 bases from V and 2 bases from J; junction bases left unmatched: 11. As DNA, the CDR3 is TGCGCCAGCAGCCCGACGGGGACAGGGAGGAGAAACACTGAAGCTTTCTTT. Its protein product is CASSPTGTGRRNTEAFF.

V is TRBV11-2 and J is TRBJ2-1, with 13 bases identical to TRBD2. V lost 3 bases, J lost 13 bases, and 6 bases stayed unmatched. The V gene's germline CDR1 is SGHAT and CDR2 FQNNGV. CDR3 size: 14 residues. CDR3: CASSLGLAGREQFF. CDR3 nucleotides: TGTGCCAGCAGCTTGGGACTAGCGGGACGGGAACAGTTCTTC.

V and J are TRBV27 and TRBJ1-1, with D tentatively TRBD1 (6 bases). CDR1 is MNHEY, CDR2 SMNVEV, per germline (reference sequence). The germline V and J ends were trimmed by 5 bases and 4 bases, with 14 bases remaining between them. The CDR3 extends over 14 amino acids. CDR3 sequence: CASSPRRGGTEAFF. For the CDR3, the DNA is TGTGCCAGCAGTCCCAGAAGAGGGGGCACTGAAGCTTTCTTT.

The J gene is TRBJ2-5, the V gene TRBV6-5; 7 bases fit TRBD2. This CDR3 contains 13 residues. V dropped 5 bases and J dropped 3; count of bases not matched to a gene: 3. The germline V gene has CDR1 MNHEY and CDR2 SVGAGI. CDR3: CASSRRGEETQYF. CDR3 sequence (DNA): TGTGCCAGCAGTAGACGGGGGGAAGAGACCCAGTACTTC.

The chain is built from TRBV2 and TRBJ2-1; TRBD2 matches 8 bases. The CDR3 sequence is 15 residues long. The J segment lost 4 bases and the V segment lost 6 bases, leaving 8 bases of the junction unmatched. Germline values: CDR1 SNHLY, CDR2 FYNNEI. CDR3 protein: CASRDWREAYNEQFF. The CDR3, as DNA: TGTGCCAGCAGGGACTGGCGGGAGGCTTACAATGAGCAGTTCTTC.

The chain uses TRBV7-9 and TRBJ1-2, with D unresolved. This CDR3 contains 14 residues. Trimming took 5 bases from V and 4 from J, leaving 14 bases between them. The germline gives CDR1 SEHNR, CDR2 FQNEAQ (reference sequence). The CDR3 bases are TGTGCCAGCAGCAGTACAGCTCCCGGCTATGGCTACACCTTC. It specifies CASSSTAPGYGYTF.